This T cell receptor (beta chain) was identified during a study of T-cell reconstitution after alpha-beta-depleted transplantation in children. Unique molecular identifiers were built into the TCRbeta library. Each CDR3 protein is one row after TCRdb ran MiXCR on the PCR reads. There are fewer than 550,000 distinct CDR3 sequences in the sample; about 10% occur only once, and 2% lies in the top ten. The study, taken as a whole, reports: Reported findings indicate that, about two months after transplant, alpha-beta T cells came from several hundred expanded clones, which were derived from non-depleted graft cells. T-cell counts and diversity at one year following transplant were attributed mainly to newly produced T cells. Some patients showed high day-60 TCRbeta diversity, which derived from surviving recipient T cells and thymic progenitors.

This clonotype was detected many times. Its antigen is not identified. The clonotype comes from a child aged 2 to 10 with inherited bone marrow failure, due to receive a stem cell transplant. The starting material was PBMCs, obtained before TCRalphabeta/CD19-depleted stem cell transplant.

The CDR3 region has the DNA TGTGCCAGCAGTCCCGGGGCCAACGTCCTGACTTTC. Amino acids: CASSPGANVLTF. V and J are TRBV12-3 or TRBV12-4 and TRBJ2-6; D is uncertain. Deletions cut 5 bases from V and 4 bases from J, with 3 bases between. The CDR3 has 12 residues.